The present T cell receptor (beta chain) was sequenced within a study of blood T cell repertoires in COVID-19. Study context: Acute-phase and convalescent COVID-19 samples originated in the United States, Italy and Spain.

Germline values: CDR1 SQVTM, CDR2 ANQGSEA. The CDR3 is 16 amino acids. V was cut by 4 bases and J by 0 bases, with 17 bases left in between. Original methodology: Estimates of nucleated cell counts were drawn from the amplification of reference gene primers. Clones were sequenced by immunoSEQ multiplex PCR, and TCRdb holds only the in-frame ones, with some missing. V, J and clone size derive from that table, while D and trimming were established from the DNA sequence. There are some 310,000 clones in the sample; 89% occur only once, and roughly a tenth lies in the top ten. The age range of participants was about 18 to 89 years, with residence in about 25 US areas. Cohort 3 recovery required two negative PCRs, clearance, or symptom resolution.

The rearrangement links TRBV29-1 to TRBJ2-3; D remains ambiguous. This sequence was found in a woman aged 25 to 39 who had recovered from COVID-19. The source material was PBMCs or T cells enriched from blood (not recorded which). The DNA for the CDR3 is TGCAGCGTTGTGGGTATTTGGTACAGAAGCACAGATACGCAGTATTTT. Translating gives CSVVGIWYRSTDTQYF.